This T cell receptor beta chain originates from a study of cytomegalovirus exposure and HLA in healthy donors. Turning to the study itself: The 120 validation repertoires used the same platform as the 550 to 700 first-cohort repertoires (as reported by a later analysis).

Per germline, CDR1 GTSNPN and CDR2 SVGIG (reference sequence). V lost 3 bases, J lost 3 bases, and 19 bases lay in between. This CDR3 has 16 amino acids. A remark on this clone: Its cognate antigen is unknown.

This table comes from immunoSEQ multiplex PCR, and its TCRdb copy is limited to in-frame clones, with some not included. Among some 190,000 clones listed, 86% were seen once. Study-wide findings and caveats: Most TCR sequences showed up rarely, but some public TCRs showed up in many donors. The study labeled more than 150 TCR beta chains cytomegalovirus-associated. With high specificity and sensitivity, the classifier reportedly diagnosed cytomegalovirus status.

V and J are TRBV30 and TRBJ2-3; TRBD2 might be the D (6 bases). This receptor was taken from a woman under 30 in good health and CMV-seronegative. Sequences were obtained from PBMCs. The CDR3 coding sequence is TGTGCCTGGAGAGGGTCCGGCCGGGGGAGGACAGATACGCAGTATTTT. Residues: CAWRGSGRGRTDTQYF.